Shown below are 31 T cell receptor beta chains from a single sample sequenced in a study of T cell responses to AZD1222 COVID-19 vaccine. Repertoires were generated with immunoSEQ multiplex PCR, while TCRdb's copy carries only in-frame clones and drops some. The sample carries over 100,000 clones, roughly nine tenths recorded once. Sample: peripheral blood, taken on day 0 of AZD1222 vaccination. These TCRs come from an adult in good health.

Here the CDR3 reads CASSYSSNSYEQYF. The CDR3 DNA is TGTGCCAGCAGTTACTCGTCGAACTCCTACGAGCAGTACTTC. V usage is TRBV6-6 and J usage is TRBJ2-7; no definite D call. The CDR3 consists of 14 residues. V lost 0 bases to trimming and J lost 0 bases, with 6 bases between them. CDR1 and CDR2 (germline): MNHNY, SVGAGI (reference sequence).

The rearrangement joins TRBV3-1 (or the pseudogene TRBV3-2) to TRBJ1-5, with D possibly being TRBD1 (5 bases). Germline CDR1 LGHDT, CDR2 YNNKEL (reference sequence). The CDR3 has 12 amino acids. V lost 4 bases, J lost 4 bases, and 5 bases lay in between. The CDR3 protein is CASSRQNQPQHF. The CDR3 coding sequence is TGTGCCAGCAGCCGACAGAATCAGCCCCAGCATTTT.

V and J are TRBV30 and TRBJ1-6; D gene uncertain. This CDR3 contains 12 residues. Germline lookup yields CDR1 GTSNPN and CDR2 SVGIG (reference sequence). V shed 3 bases and J shed 9 bases, with 9 bases lying between them. The DNA for the CDR3 is TGTGCCTGGAGGGCATATGGTTCACCCCTCCACTTT. This gives the protein CAWRAYGSPLHF.

The count of this clone is one. The chain couples TRBV7-2 to TRBJ2-2; TRBD1 might be the D (6 bases). The ends were cut back, 2 bases at V and 6 bases at J, with 13 bases in the middle. The CDR3 contains 15 residues. In germline, CDR1 is SGHTA, CDR2 FQGNSA. The chain's CDR3 is CASSLYVAGAGELFF. The CDR3 DNA is TGTGCCAGCAGCTTATATGTGGCAGGGGCCGGGGAGCTGTTTTTT. Variable domain in full (rest from reference TRBV7-2 and TRBJ2-2): GAGVSQSPSNKVTEKGKDVELRCDPISGHTALYWYRQSLGQGLEFLIYFQGNSAPDKSGLPSDRFSAERTGGSVSTLTIQRTQQEDSAVYLCASSLYVAGAGELFFGEGSRLTVL.

J is TRBJ2-5 and V is TRBV5-5, with D tentatively TRBD1 or TRBD2 (5 bases each). This CDR3 contains 16 residues. V gave up 4 bases and J gave up 3 bases, with 19 bases separating them. The V gene's germline CDR1 is SGHKS and CDR2 YYEKEE (reference sequence). The DNA of the CDR3 is TGTGCCAGCAGCACTGACAGCGGAAGAGGGGAAGAGACCCAGTACTTC. Its translation: CASSTDSGRGEETQYF.

The gene calls are TRBV27 and TRBJ1-1; 10 bases agree with TRBD1. The ends lost 6 bases at V and 12 bases at J; junction bases unmatched: 10. Germline V gene data show CDR1 as MNHEY and CDR2 as SMNVEV (reference sequence). CDR3 size: 13 residues. The CDR3 here is CASRGTGVSFTFF. Written as DNA, the CDR3 is TGTGCCAGCAGGGGGACAGGGGTGAGTTTTACTTTCTTT.

This clone was counted once. The rearrangement links TRBV4-1 to TRBJ1-6, with D unresolved. V shed 1 base and J shed 1 base, with 2 bases lying between them. Germline V gene data show CDR1 as MGHRA and CDR2 as YSYEKL. The length of the CDR3 is 14 residues. The DNA of the CDR3 is TGCGCCAGCAGCCAAGGATCCTATAATTCACCCCTCCACTTT. Translating gives CASSQGSYNSPLHF.

The J gene is TRBJ2-2, the V gene TRBV6-2 or TRBV6-3; 8 positions agree with TRBD1. CDR3 length equals 16 residues. The V gene's germline CDR1 is MNHEY and CDR2 SVGEGT. Losses at the gene ends were 5 bases for V and 6 bases for J; bases not matched to a gene: 11. The CDR3 protein is CASSDGQGLGAGELFF. The CDR3 DNA reads TGTGCCAGCAGTGACGGACAGGGTCTAGGCGCCGGGGAGCTGTTTTTT.

This chain links TRBV18 with TRBJ1-2; no definite D call. This CDR3 is built from 17 residues. V lost 0 bases to trimming and J lost 0 bases, with 14 bases between them. Germline CDR1 and CDR2: KGHSH and LQKENI. CDR3 nucleotides: TGTGCCAGCTCACCACCGGGGTCAGTGAGAGCTAACTATGGCTACACCTTC. Translating gives CASSPPGSVRANYGYTF.

This rearrangement joins TRBV12-2 to TRBJ2-2; TRBD2 is taken as the D call from the table, unchecked against the DNA. TRBV12-2 is labeled a pseudogene. The CDR3 covers 19 residues. This CDR3 reads CASRLVPGLAGGSTGELFF. The CDR3 DNA reads as TGTGCAAGTCGCTTAGTCCCGGGACTAGCGGGGGGTAGCACCGGGGAGCTGTTTTTT.

The rearrangement links TRBV5-5 to TRBJ2-3; D uncertain. The V gene's germline CDR1 is SGHKS and CDR2 YYEKEE (reference sequence). V was pared by 0 bases and J by 4 bases, with 6 bases between. CDR3 length: 13 amino acids. CDR3 in DNA: TGTGCCAGCAGCTTGGCTGGGGCAGATACGCAGTATTTT. Protein product: CASSLAGADTQYF.

The V and J genes are TRBV10-3 and TRBJ2-2; weak D call: TRBD1 (6 bases). V was cut by 10 bases and J by 6 bases, with 18 bases left in between. CDR1 and CDR2 (germline): ENHRY, SYGVKD. The CDR3 spans 14 residues. CDR3 sequence (DNA): TGTGCCACCCGGGATACAGGGTCGGCCGGGGAGCTGTTTTTT. This codes for CATRDTGSAGELFF.

The gene calls are TRBV5-1 and TRBJ2-5, with D perhaps assigned TRBD1 or TRBD2 (5 bases each). The CDR3 is 13 amino acids. Between the trimmed V and J ends, which lost 4 bases and 4 bases, there was a span of 11 bases. Germline V gene lookup returns CDR1 SGHRS and CDR2 YFSETQ. The CDR3, as DNA: TGCGCCAGCAGCCTCCGGGACCCAGAGACCCAGTACTTC. Translating it yields CASSLRDPETQYF.

This chain uses TRBV10-3 with TRBJ1-1; 7 bases match TRBD1. With 2 bases clipped from V and 4 bases from J, the junction kept 4 bases outside the gene matches. The CDR3 is made up of 14 amino acids. The germline V gene has CDR1 ENHRY and CDR2 SYGVKD. The CDR3 DNA follows: TGTGCCATCAGTGAGGTCGAGGGGGCCACTGAAGCTTTCTTT. It yields the protein CAISEVEGATEAFF.

V usage is TRBV7-2 and J usage is TRBJ2-1, with D perhaps matching TRBD1 (6 bases). There are 12 residues in the CDR3. V lost 1 base to trimming and J lost 8 bases, with 6 bases between them. From germline, CDR1 is SGHTA and CDR2 FQGNSA. The CDR3 is CASSLGGHEQFF. Written as DNA, the CDR3 is TGTGCCAGCAGCTTAGGGGGGCATGAGCAGTTCTTC.

The rearrangement joins TRBV9 to TRBJ1-3; unclear D gene. CDR1 and CDR2 (germline): SGDLS, YYNGEE. V gave up 0 bases and J gave up 4 bases, with 5 bases separating them. The CDR3 sequence is 13 residues long. CDR3 DNA sequence: TGTGCCAGCAGCGTAGATCGGGGAAACACCATATATTTT. Translated, it gives CASSVDRGNTIYF.

The chain uses TRBV29-1 and TRBJ1-2; possible D gene TRBD1, 6 bases. Germline V lookup: CDR1 SQVTM, CDR2 ANQGSEA. CDR3 length: 14 amino acids. V shed 4 bases and J shed 5 bases, with 17 bases lying between them. CDR3: CSVARTVGQYGYTF. The CDR3 nucleotides read TGCAGCGTTGCCAGGACAGTGGGGCAATATGGCTACACCTTC.

The chain recombines TRBV4-1 with TRBJ2-7; TRBD2 might be the D (5 bases). This CDR3 is built from 13 residues. Germline V gene sequence: CDR1 MGHRA, CDR2 YSYEKL. Deletions cut 1 base from V and 6 bases from J, with 10 bases between. The CDR3 protein is CASSQVRASEQYF. The CDR3 DNA follows: TGCGCCAGCAGCCAAGTGAGGGCGAGCGAGCAGTACTTC.

This clone appeared a single time. This chain links TRBV10-1 with TRBJ1-1; D is undetermined. V lost 0 bases and J lost 8, with 10 bases in between. Per germline, CDR1 WNHNN and CDR2 SYGVQD (reference sequence). The CDR3 extends over 13 amino acids. The CDR3 loop is CASSESSLYEAFF. The CDR3 coding sequence is TGCGCCAGCAGTGAGTCGAGTCTGTACGAAGCTTTCTTT.

This clone has a single count. V is TRBV23-1 and J is TRBJ2-4; D is unclear. TRBV23-1 is identified as an open reading frame with a role that is uncertain. This CDR3 spans 15 amino acids. V was pared by 5 bases and J by 4 bases, with 15 bases between. The DNA of the CDR3 is TGCGCCAGCAGTAGTCGTTTGTCCGGGAAAAACATTCAGTACTTC. This encodes CASSSRLSGKNIQYF.

This chain joins TRBV7-9 and TRBJ1-1, with D perhaps TRBD1 (6 bases). The V end lost 7 bases, the J end lost 5 bases, and 14 bases lay between the germline ends. Germline V gives CDR1 SEHNR, CDR2 FQNEAQ (reference sequence). The CDR3 is 13 residues long. The CDR3: CASTSGDGTEAFF. The CDR3 DNA reads TGTGCCAGCACCTCAGGGGATGGGACTGAAGCTTTCTTT.

The gene calls are TRBV25-1 and TRBJ2-5, with D uncertain. The CDR3 covers 12 residues. Trimming removed 0 bases from V and 5 bases from J, with 4 bases in between. Germline V gene sequence: CDR1 MGHDK, CDR2 SYGVNS. The CDR3 protein is CASSEYRETQYF. CDR3 nucleotide sequence: TGTGCCAGCAGTGAATATAGGGAGACCCAGTACTTC.

DNA for the CDR3: TGTGCCAGCACTTTGGCGAGGGGAGAGACCCAGTACTTC. Encoded protein: CASTLARGETQYF. The J gene is TRBJ2-5, the V gene TRBV27, with D possibly called TRBD1 or TRBD2 (5 bases each). CDR3 length: 13 amino acids. Trimming cost V 7 bases and J 4 bases, with 13 bases left between them. In germline, CDR1 is MNHEY, CDR2 SMNVEV (reference sequence).

This clone was recorded only once. The V call is TRBV10-3, the J call TRBJ1-1; perhaps TRBD1 as D (5 bases). V shed 5 bases and J shed 4 bases, with 14 bases lying between them. Germline V gene data show CDR1 as ENHRY and CDR2 as SYGVKD. CDR3 length: 14 amino acids. DNA of the CDR3: TGTGCCATCAGTAACCCCTCGGGGGGCACTGAAGCTTTCTTT. Protein: CAISNPSGGTEAFF.

The chain employs TRBV6-2 or TRBV6-3 and TRBJ2-1; 10 nucleotides align to TRBD2. Germline assignment: CDR1 MNHEY and CDR2 SVGEGT. With V trimmed by 6 bases and J by 2 bases, 10 bases remained unmatched. This CDR3 spans 17 amino acids. DNA of the CDR3: TGTGCCAGCAGCCGGCGACTAGCGGGTGGTCCCTACAATGAGCAGTTCTTC. It specifies CASSRRLAGGPYNEQFF.

A remark on this clone: The junction and the germline gene differ at one end; a read error may be behind it. V gene TRBV6-1 combines with J gene TRBJ2-3; D remains ambiguous. CDR3 length equals 16 residues. The germline V gene has CDR1 MNHNS and CDR2 SASEGT. CDR3 residues: CASREASAVGTDTQYF. The CDR3 DNA sequence: TGTGCCAGCAGAGAAGCCTCTGCGGTGGGAACAGATACGCAGTATTTT.

The chain is built from TRBV11-2 and TRBJ1-2, with D unresolved. V lost 5 bases and J 8 bases, leaving 12 bases between the germline ends. CDR3 length: 12 amino acids. Per the germline V gene, CDR1 is SGHAT and CDR2 is FQNNGV. The CDR3 nucleotides read TGTGCCAGCAGCCCTGAAGGGATCGGCTACACCTTC. Translated, it gives CASSPEGIGYTF.

The genes are TRBV5-1 and TRBJ2-5; TRBD2 agrees at 15 bases. Germline V gene lookup returns CDR1 SGHRS and CDR2 YFSETQ. V lost 2 bases, J lost 4 bases, and 3 bases stayed unmatched. This CDR3 region has 16 residues. CDR3 sequence reads: CASSLGLAGGRETQYF. For the CDR3, the DNA is TGCGCCAGCAGCTTAGGACTAGCGGGGGGGCGAGAGACCCAGTACTTC.

The V and J genes are TRBV5-1 and TRBJ2-5, with D possibly TRBD2 on 6 matching bases. With 1 base removed from V and 5 bases from J, the gap between germline ends came to 12 bases. The CDR3 contains 14 residues. Germline V gene lookup returns CDR1 SGHRS and CDR2 YFSETQ. CDR3 in amino acids: CASSLTGVVETQYF. The CDR3 DNA follows: TGCGCCAGCAGCTTGACGGGAGTTGTGGAGACCCAGTACTTC.

The genes are TRBV7-9 and TRBJ2-1; TRBD2 agrees at 10 bases. With 5 bases clipped from V and 2 bases from J, the junction kept 6 bases outside the gene matches. Germline V CDR1 and CDR2: SEHNR, FQNEAQ (reference sequence). The CDR3 totals 16 residues. CDR3 amino acids: CASSGPGLAAYNEQFF. CDR3 DNA sequence: TGTGCCAGCAGCGGACCCGGACTAGCGGCCTACAATGAGCAGTTCTTC.

This sequence joins TRBV5-4 and TRBJ1-2, with TRBD1 matching over 8 bases. CDR1 is SGHNT, CDR2 YYREEE, per germline (reference sequence). The CDR3 totals 14 residues. V was pared by 1 base and J by 3 bases, with 2 bases of the junction left unmatched. The chain's CDR3 is CASSLPTGDYGYTF. The CDR3 nucleotides are TGTGCCAGCAGCTTGCCGACAGGGGACTATGGCTACACCTTC. The whole variable domain, filled in from reference TRBV5-4 and TRBJ1-2, reads ETGVTQSPTHLIKTRGQQVTLRCSSQSGHNTVSWYQQALGQGPQFIFQYYREEENGRGNFPPRFSGLQFPNYSSELNVNALELDDSALYLCASSLPTGDYGYTFGSGTRLTVV.